A selection of T cell receptor beta chains follows, all from one sample in a study of T cells expressing NK-cell markers. Each CDR3 protein gets one entry in TCRdb, which reprocessed the 5' RACE reads and gives no DNA. The repertoire table contains roughly 15,000 distinct CDR3 sequences. The sequenced sample consisted of blood T cells: a sorted CD56 or NKG2C T cell subset, CD4+ or CD8+ T cells, or bulk PBMC T cells (not recorded which). The receptors stem from a man aged 18 to 69 in good health. CDR3s include the opening cysteine and the closing phenylalanine or tryptophan. Fields, in order: clone size, V gene, J gene, CDR3 protein. Clone size appears in some rows only: once, few, many, or a class for an expanded clone.

>NA|TRBV5-1|TRBJ2-7
CASSLASGSREQYF
>NA|TRBV24-1|TRBJ2-1
CATSDSGVNLAGGSYNEQFF
>NA|TRBV29-1|TRBJ2-2
CSVVELAGELFF
>NA|TRBV20-1|TRBJ1-4
CSARLGNEKLFF
>NA|TRBV29-1|TRBJ2-3
CSVEGQASTDTQYF
>NA|TRBV25-1|TRBJ2-5
CASSEIGRGETQYF
>NA|TRBV2|TRBJ2-5
CASMTGGLATQYF
>NA|TRBV7-2|TRBJ1-4
CASSYPPQEKLFF
>NA|TRBV9|TRBJ2-7
CASSATSGLYEQYF
>NA|TRBV10-3|TRBJ2-5
CAIGLLGRETQYF
>NA|TRBV28|TRBJ1-6
CASSRPGPGLSLPVSPLHF
>NA|TRBV9|TRBJ2-2
CASSRGDRGYTGELFF
>NA|TRBV7-8|TRBJ2-5
CASIAGTVPQETQYF
>NA|TRBV12-3/TRBV12-4|TRBJ1-4
CASSLIANEKLFF
>NA|TRBV5-1|TRBJ2-3
CASSLSGLLTDTQYF
>NA|TRBV20-1|TRBJ2-5
CSAPDFTRKETQYF
>medium-sized|TRBV7-9|TRBJ2-3
CASSLPFGGGRTDTQYF
>NA|TRBV7-9|TRBJ1-1
CVIPGPRGTEAFF
>NA|TRBV4-1|TRBJ2-1
CASSSRNEQFF
>NA|TRBV11-2|TRBJ1-1
CASSLEFLATGLRGAFF
>NA|TRBV7-6|TRBJ2-1
CASSSFEAGSSYNEQFF
>NA|TRBV20-1|TRBJ2-7
CSATQGNEQYF